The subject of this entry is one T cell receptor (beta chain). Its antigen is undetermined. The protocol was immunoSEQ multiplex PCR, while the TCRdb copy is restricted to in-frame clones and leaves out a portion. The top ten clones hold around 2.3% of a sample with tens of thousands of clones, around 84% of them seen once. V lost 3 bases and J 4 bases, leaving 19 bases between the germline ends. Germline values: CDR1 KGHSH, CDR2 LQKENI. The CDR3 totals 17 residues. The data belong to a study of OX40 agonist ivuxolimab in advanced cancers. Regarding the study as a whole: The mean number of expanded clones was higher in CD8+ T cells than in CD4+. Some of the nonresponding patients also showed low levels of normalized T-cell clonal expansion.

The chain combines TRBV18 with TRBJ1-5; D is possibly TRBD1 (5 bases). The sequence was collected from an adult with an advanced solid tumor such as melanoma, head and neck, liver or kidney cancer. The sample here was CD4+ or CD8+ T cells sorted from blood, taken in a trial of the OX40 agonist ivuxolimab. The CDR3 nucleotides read TGTGCCAGCTCACCCCCTGGGCAGGGTGGAAGAAATCAGCCCCAGCATTTT. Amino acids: CASSPPGQGGRNQPQHF.